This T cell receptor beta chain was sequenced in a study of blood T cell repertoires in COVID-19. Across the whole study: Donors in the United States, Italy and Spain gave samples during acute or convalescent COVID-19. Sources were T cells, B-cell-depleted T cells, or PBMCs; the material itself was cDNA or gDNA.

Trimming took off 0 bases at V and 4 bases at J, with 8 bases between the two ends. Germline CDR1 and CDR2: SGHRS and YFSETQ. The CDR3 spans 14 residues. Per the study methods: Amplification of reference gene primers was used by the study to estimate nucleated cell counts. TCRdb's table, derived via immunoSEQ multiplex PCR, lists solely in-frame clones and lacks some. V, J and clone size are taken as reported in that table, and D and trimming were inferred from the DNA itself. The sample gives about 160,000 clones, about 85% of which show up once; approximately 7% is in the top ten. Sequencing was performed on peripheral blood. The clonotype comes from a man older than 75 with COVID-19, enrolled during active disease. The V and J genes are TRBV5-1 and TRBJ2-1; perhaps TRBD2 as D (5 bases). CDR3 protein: CASSLAAGYNEQFF. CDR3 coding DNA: TGCGCCAGCAGCTTGGCGGCGGGTTACAATGAGCAGTTCTTC.